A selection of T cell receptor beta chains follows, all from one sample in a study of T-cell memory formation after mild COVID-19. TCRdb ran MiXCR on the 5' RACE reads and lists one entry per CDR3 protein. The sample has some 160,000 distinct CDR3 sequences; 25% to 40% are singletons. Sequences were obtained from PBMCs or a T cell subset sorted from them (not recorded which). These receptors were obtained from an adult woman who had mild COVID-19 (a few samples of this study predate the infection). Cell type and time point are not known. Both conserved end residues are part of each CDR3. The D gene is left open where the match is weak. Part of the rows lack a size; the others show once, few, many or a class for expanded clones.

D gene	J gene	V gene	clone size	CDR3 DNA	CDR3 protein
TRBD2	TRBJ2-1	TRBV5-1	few	TGCGCCAGCAGCATCCCGACTAGCAGTAATGAGCAGTTCTTC	CASSIPTSSNEQFF
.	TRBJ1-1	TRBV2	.	TGTGCCAGCAGTGAAAATGGGTTACGGAACACTGAAGCTTTCTTT	CASSENGLRNTEAFF
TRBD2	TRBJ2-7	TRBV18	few	TGTGCCAGCTCACCTTCCGGGGGGGCGACCTACGAGCAGTACTTC	CASSPSGGATYEQYF
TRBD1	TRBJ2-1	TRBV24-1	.	TGTGCCACCAGTGATTCAGGACAGGGGGACCCTGAGCAGTTCTTC	CATSDSGQGDPEQFF
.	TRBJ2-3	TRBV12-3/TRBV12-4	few	TGTGCCAGCAGCACTCTCCGACTTGATGGCCCAGATACGCAGTATTTT	CASSTLRLDGPDTQYF
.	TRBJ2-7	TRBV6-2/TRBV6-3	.	TGTGCCAGCAGGCAGACAGGCAGTTCGTACGAGCAGTACTTC	CASRQTGSSYEQYF
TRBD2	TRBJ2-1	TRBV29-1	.	TGCAGCGGGTTCCCGGGAGGAGTACGATACAATGAGCAGTTCTTC	CSGFPGGVRYNEQFF
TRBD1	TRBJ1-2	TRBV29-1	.	TGCAGCCTGGACAGGAGCTATGGCTACACCTTC	CSLDRSYGYTF
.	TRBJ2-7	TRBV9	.	TGTGCCAGCAGCGCCGGGGGGACAGCCTCCTACGAGCAGTACTTC	CASSAGGTASYEQYF
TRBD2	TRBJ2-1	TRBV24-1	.	TGTGCCACCAGTGACTCCATAGCGGGAGGGGGGAATGAGCAGTTCTTC	CATSDSIAGGGNEQFF
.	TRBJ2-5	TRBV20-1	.	TGCAGTGCTAGAGATTGGCGGCAAGAGACCCAGTACTTC	CSARDWRQETQYF
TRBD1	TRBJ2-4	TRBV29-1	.	TGCAGCGTTAGGGACAGGGGGCTTCTGGACAAAAACATTCAGTACTTC	CSVRDRGLLDKNIQYF
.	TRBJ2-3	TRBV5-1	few	TGCGCCAGCAGCTTGGCGCGGGCGTCTGCCGGGTCCGATACGCAGTATTTT	CASSLARASAGSDTQYF
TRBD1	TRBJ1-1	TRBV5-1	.	TGCGCCAGCAGCCAGGGGACAGGCGGCACTGAAGCTTTCTTT	CASSQGTGGTEAFF
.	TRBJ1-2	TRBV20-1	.	TGCAGTGCTAGAGACAGGCACACCTATGGCTACACCTTC	CSARDRHTYGYTF
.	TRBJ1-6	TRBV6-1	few	TGTGCCAGCAGTGGACCCGGGACCCACCACTTT	CASSGPGTHHF
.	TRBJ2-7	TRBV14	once	TGTGCCAGCAGCCAAGATCGCCTAGCTGGCGAGCAGTACTTC	CASSQDRLAGEQYF
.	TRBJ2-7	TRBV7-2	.	TGTGCCAGCAGCTTAACCCCCACCGCCGGCTCCTACGAGCAGTACTTC	CASSLTPTAGSYEQYF
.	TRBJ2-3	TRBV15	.	TGTGCCACCAGCAGACATCGACCAACTAGCACAGATACGCAGTATTTT	CATSRHRPTSTDTQYF
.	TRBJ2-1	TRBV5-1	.	TGCGCCAGCGGGGGCCCAAACTCCTACAATGAGCAGTTCTTC	CASGGPNSYNEQFF
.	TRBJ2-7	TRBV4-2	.	TGTGCCAGCAGCCAAGGGGCCGGGTGGTCGTACGAGCAGTACTTC	CASSQGAGWSYEQYF
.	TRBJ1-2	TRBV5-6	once	TGTGCCAGCAGCTTGAGGTCGGGCGGCTACACCTTC	CASSLRSGGYTF
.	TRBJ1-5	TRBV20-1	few	TGCAGTGCTAAGGGCCTGGGACAAACTTATAGCAATCAGCCCCAGCATTTT	CSAKGLGQTYSNQPQHF
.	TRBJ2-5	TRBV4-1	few	TGCGCCAGCAGCCAAGTGGGCCAAGAGACCCAGTACTTC	CASSQVGQETQYF
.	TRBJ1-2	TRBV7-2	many	TGTGCCAGCAGCTCCGGGTATGGCTACACCTTC	CASSSGYGYTF
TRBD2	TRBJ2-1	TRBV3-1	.	TGTGCCAGCAGCCAAGATTTGGCTAGCGGGAGGAGGGGTGAGCAGTTCTTC	CASSQDLASGRRGEQFF
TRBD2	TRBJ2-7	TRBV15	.	TGTGCCACCAGCAGCGACGTGTTTAGCGGGCCCTCCTACGAGCAGTACTTC	CATSSDVFSGPSYEQYF
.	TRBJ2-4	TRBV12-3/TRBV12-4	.	TGTGCCAGCAGTCCACTAGAGGCCAAAAACATTCAGTACTTC	CASSPLEAKNIQYF
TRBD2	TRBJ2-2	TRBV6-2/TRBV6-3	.	TGTGCCAGCAGTTCCCGCCCGGGACTAGGTAGCGCCGGGGAGCTGTTTTTT	CASSSRPGLGSAGELFF
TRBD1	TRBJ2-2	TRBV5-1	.	TGCGCCAGCAGCTCGACAGGGGGACTCACCGGGGAGCTGTTTTTT	CASSSTGGLTGELFF
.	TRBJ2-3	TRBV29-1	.	TGCAGCGTTGAATCAGGGAGAACAGATACGCAGTATTTT	CSVESGRTDTQYF
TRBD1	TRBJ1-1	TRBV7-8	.	TGTGCCAGCAGCCTTACCGGGACAGGGATCGCCACTGAAGCTTTCTTT	CASSLTGTGIATEAFF
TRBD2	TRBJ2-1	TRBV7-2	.	TGTGCCAGCAGCAGAGCGGGAGGGAGCTCCTACAATGAGCAGTTCTTC	CASSRAGGSSYNEQFF
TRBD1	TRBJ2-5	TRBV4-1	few	TGCGCCAGCAGCCAAGATGAGGGGGCTAGGGAGACCCAGTACTTC	CASSQDEGARETQYF
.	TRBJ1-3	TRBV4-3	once	TGCGCCAGCAGCCAAGATCAGGGCCGGACTGGAAACACCATATATTTT	CASSQDQGRTGNTIYF
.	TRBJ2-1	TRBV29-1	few	TGCAGCGTTGCTTGGGGGGCAGGAACCAATGAGCAGTTCTTC	CSVAWGAGTNEQFF
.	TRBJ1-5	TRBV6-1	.	TGTGCCAGCAGCCAAGAGGGTTTTCAGCCACAGCATTTT	CASSQEGFQPQHF
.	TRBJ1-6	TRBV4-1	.	TGCGCCAGCAGCCAAGATTGGGGAAACTATTCACCCCTCCACTTT	CASSQDWGNYSPLHF
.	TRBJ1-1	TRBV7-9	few	TGTGCCAGCAGCACACCGGTTCCGGGCACTGAAGCTTTCTTT	CASSTPVPGTEAFF
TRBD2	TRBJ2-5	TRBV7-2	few	TGTGCCAGCAGCCTAGGGACTAGCGGGAAAGAGACCCAGTACTTC	CASSLGTSGKETQYF
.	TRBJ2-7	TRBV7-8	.	TGTGCCAGCAGCTCCCCGGCGATTTCCTACGAGCAGTACTTC	CASSSPAISYEQYF